The source of this TCR beta chain is a study of post-analysis software for immune sequencing data. The wider study: Recorded subtypes: relapsing-remitting, secondary progressive, progressive-relapsing; some patients unannotated. Findings and caveats of the study: F measure showed strong co-clustering of same-batch samples. Those with multiple sclerosis, the patient group, showed significantly lower normalized Chao1 diversity than controls.

This clonotype was seen a few times. The target antigen is unknown. Included in the TCR beta cDNA libraries were unique molecular identifiers. Input of 1 to 10 million T cells yielded around 500,000 cDNA molecules. In TCRdb, the PCR reads were re-called with MiXCR into one record per CDR3 protein. The top ten clones hold approximately 1.7% of a sample with hundreds of thousands of distinct CDR3 sequences, 40% to 50% of them seen once. Sequenced: blood. The receptor comes from a girl under 18 with multiple sclerosis.

The CDR3 here is CASDGTGYGYTF. The CDR3 DNA reads TGTGCCAGCGACGGGACAGGGTATGGCTACACCTTC. The rearrangement links TRBV12-3 or TRBV12-4 to TRBJ1-2, with TRBD1 matching over 9 bases. J gave up 5 bases and V 8 bases, and 3 bases lay outside the gene matches. The CDR3 contains 12 residues.